These 8 T cell receptor beta chains originate from one sample sequenced in a study of blood T cell repertoires in COVID-19. Measured with immunoSEQ multiplex PCR; TCRdb has only the in-frame clones, and not every one. The sample includes nearly 95,000 clones, 85% to 90% of them seen just once. The sample taken for sequencing was peripheral blood. The source is a human donor with active COVID-19. The donor label of this sample is uncertain.

This chain uses TRBV6-1 with TRBJ2-7, with 8 positions matching TRBD1. Losses at the gene ends were 3 bases for V and 7 bases for J; bases not matched to a gene: 8. This CDR3 is built from 14 residues. The germline gives CDR1 MNHNS, CDR2 SASEGT. The CDR3 reads CASSDRTGGREQYF. The DNA of the CDR3 is TGTGCCAGCAGTGATAGAACAGGGGGTAGGGAGCAGTACTTC.

This chain uses TRBV5-1 with TRBJ2-3; D call uncertain. The CDR3 extends over 14 amino acids. The V end lost 0 bases, the J end lost 3 bases, and 8 bases lay between the germline ends. Germline V gives CDR1 SGHRS, CDR2 YFSETQ. The CDR3 here is CASSLVPGTDTQYF. The CDR3 bases are TGCGCCAGCAGCTTGGTGCCGGGTACAGATACGCAGTATTTT.

The V call is TRBV5-1, the J call TRBJ2-5; D gene unclear. Germline V lookup: CDR1 SGHRS, CDR2 YFSETQ. The CDR3 runs 14 residues. V was pared by 4 bases and J by 3 bases, with 13 bases between. The CDR3 spells CASSMGYDKETQYF. The CDR3 coding sequence is TGCGCCAGCAGCATGGGATATGACAAAGAGACCCAGTACTTC.

The CDR3 spells CATPQISVNEKLFF. DNA of the CDR3: TGTGCCACCCCGCAGATCTCAGTTAATGAAAAACTGTTTTTT. The chain links TRBV27 to TRBJ1-4; D gene uncertain. Trimming cost V 10 bases and J 4 bases, with 16 bases left between them. Per germline, CDR1 MNHEY and CDR2 SMNVEV (reference sequence). This CDR3 spans 14 amino acids.

The chain is built from TRBV12-3 or TRBV12-4 and TRBJ1-2; a possible D gene is TRBD1 (6 bases). Trimming cost V 6 bases and J 1 base, with 9 bases left between them. The CDR3 length is 13 residues. The DNA for the CDR3 is TGTGCCAGCAGGGACAGCTTTAACTATGGCTACACCTTC. Protein product: CASRDSFNYGYTF.

The rearrangement uses TRBV7-9 and TRBJ2-5; 11 bases agree with TRBD2. The CDR3 sequence is 16 residues long. Germline V CDR1 and CDR2: SEHNR, FQNEAQ (reference sequence). Trimming cost V 1 base and J 2 bases; bases outside gene matches: 3. The CDR3 here is CASSLDLAGGQETQYF. As DNA, the CDR3 is TGTGCCAGCAGCTTAGACCTAGCGGGGGGACAAGAGACCCAGTACTTC.

The chain employs TRBV5-1 and TRBJ2-1, with D possibly TRBD2 on 6 matching bases. Germline lookup yields CDR1 SGHRS and CDR2 YFSETQ. This CDR3 is built from 15 residues. V was trimmed by 4 bases and J by 6 bases, leaving 17 bases between them. For the CDR3, the DNA is TGCGCCAGCAGCCGGGACTTGCTCAGTGGCAATGAGCAGTTCTTC. This encodes CASSRDLLSGNEQFF.

V is TRBV5-1 and J is TRBJ1-2, with D tentatively TRBD1 (5 bases). CDR1 is SGHRS and CDR2 is YFSETQ in the germline V gene. The length of the CDR3 is 15 residues. The V end was cut by 0 bases, the J end by 2 bases, with 11 bases between. Here the CDR3 reads CASSLVSDTNYGYTF. Here the CDR3 DNA reads TGCGCCAGCAGCTTGGTTTCGGACACGAACTATGGCTACACCTTC.